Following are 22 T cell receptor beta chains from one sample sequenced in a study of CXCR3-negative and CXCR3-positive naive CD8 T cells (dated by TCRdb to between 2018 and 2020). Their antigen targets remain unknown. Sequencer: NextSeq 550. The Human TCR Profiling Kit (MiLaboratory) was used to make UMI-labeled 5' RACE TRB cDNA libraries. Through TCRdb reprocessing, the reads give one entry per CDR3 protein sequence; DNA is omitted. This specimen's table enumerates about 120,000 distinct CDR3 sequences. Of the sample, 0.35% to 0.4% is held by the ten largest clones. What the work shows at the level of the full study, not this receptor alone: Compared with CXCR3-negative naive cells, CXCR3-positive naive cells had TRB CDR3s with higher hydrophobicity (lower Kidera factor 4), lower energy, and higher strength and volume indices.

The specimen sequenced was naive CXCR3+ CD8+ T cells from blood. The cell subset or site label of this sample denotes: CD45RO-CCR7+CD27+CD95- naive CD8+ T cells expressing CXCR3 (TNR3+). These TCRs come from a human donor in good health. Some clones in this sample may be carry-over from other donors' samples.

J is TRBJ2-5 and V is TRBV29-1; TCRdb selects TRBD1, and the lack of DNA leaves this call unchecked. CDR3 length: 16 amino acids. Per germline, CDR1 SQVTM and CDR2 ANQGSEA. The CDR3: CSVEDLDGAPWETQYF. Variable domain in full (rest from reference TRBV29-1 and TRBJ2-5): SAVISQKPSRDICQRGTSLTIQCQVDSQVTMMFWYRQQPGQSLTLIATANQGSEATYESGFVIDKFPISRPNLTFSTLTVSNMSPEDSSIYLCSVEDLDGAPWETQYFGPGTRLLVL.

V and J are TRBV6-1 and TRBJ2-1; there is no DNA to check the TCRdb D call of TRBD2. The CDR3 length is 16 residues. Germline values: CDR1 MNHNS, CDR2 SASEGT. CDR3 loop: CASINLRVSSYNEQFF.

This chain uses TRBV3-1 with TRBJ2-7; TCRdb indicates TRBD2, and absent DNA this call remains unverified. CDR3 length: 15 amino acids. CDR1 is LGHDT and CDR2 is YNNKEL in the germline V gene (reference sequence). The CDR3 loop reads CASSQAGLAGHEQYF.

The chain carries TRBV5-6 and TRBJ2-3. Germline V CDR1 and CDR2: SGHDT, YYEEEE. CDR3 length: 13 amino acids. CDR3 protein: CASSLAHLDTQYF.

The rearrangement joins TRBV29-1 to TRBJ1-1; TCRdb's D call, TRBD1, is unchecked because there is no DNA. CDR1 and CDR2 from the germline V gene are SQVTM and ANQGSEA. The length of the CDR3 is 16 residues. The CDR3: CSAKSSWDRPNTEAFF. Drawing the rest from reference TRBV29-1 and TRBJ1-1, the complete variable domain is SAVISQKPSRDICQRGTSLTIQCQVDSQVTMMFWYRQQPGQSLTLIATANQGSEATYESGFVIDKFPISRPNLTFSTLTVSNMSPEDSSIYLCSAKSSWDRPNTEAFFGQGTRLTVV.

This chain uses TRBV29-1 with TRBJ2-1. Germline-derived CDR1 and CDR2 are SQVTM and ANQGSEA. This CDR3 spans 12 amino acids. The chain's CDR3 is CSATGPYNEQFF.

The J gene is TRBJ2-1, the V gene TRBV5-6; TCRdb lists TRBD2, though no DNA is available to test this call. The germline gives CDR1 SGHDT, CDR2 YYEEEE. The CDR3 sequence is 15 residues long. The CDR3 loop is CASSLGSPSWDEQFF.

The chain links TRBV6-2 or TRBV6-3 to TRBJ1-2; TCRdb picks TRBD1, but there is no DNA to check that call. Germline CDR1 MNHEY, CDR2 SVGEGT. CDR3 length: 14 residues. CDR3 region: CASSYETGAYGYTF.

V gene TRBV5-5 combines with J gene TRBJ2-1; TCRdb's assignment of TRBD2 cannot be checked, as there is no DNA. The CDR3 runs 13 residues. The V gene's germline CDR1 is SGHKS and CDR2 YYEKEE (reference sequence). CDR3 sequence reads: CASLGRNYNEQFF.

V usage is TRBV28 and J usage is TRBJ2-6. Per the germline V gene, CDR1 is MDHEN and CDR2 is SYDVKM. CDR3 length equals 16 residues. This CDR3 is CASSYHDASGANVLTF.

This chain's CDR3 is CASSQDRVSWGREQYF. This chain joins TRBV4-1 and TRBJ2-7; the TCRdb call, TRBD1, lacks DNA for checking. Germline CDR1 MGHRA, CDR2 YSYEKL. This CDR3 spans 16 amino acids.

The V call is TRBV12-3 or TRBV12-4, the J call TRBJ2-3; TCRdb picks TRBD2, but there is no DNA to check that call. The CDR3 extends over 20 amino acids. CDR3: CASSYEPLAGGTTAGDTQYF.

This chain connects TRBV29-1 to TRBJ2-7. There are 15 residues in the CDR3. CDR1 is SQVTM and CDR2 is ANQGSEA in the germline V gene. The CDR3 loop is CSVAGDLTGPYEQYF.

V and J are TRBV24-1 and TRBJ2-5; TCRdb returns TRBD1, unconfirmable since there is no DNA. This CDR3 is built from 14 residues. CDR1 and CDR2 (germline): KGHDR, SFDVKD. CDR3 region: CATSDPDRKETQYF.

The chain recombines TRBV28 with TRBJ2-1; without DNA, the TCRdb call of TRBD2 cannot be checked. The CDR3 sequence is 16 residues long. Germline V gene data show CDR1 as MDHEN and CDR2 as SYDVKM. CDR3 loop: CASSFQRGSSYNEQFF.

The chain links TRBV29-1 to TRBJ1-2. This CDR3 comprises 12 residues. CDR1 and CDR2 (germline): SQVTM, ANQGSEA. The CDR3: CSVVRGGYGYTF.

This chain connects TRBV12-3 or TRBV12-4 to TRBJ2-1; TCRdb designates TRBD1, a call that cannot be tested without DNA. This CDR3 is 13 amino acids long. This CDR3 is CASSLGQYNEQFF.

CDR3 residues: CAISESLSSGRETQYF. V and J are TRBV10-3 and TRBJ2-5; the D gene TCRdb calls, TRBD2, cannot be checked with no DNA. This CDR3 region has 16 residues. CDR1 is ENHRY and CDR2 is SYGVKD in the germline V gene.

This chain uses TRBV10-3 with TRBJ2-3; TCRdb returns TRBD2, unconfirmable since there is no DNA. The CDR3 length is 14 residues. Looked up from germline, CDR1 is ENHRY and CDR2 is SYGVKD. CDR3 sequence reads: CAISGSGGSDTQYF.

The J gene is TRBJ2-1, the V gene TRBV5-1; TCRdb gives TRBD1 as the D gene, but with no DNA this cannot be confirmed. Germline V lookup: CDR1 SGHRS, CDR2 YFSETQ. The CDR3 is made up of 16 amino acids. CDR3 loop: CASAPGTGGAYNEQFF.

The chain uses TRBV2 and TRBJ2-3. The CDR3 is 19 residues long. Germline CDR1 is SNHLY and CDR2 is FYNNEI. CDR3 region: CASSGPATVGGSSTDTQYF. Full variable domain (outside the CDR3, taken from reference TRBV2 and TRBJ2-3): EPEVTQTPSHQVTQMGQEVILRCVPISNHLYFYWYRQILGQKVEFLVSFYNNEISEKSEIFDDQFSVERPDGSNFTLKIRSTKLEDSAMYFCASSGPATVGGSSTDTQYFGPGTRLTVL.

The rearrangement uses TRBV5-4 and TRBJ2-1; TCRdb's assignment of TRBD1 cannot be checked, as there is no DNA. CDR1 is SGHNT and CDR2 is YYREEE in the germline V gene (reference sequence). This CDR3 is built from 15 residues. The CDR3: CASSLGTGQYNEQFF.